A selection of T cell receptor beta chains follows, all from one sample in a study of T cell repertoires in aging, cancer and after chemotherapy. Each CDR3 protein is one row after TCRdb ran MiXCR on the multiplex PCR reads. The repertoire holds around 2,000 distinct CDR3 sequences, roughly 50% seen once, with 56% in the top ten. Sequenced sample: blood. The source of these receptors is a human donor with a blood cancer. The CDR3 runs from the conserved cysteine through the conserved F or W. Each record gives: V gene, D gene, clone size, J gene, CDR3 DNA, CDR3 protein. A D gene is named only where the DNA matches it firmly. Size values are once, few and many counts, or a class for expanded clones, and some rows have none.

v_call: TRBV5-6
d_call: TRBD1
clone_size: .
j_call: TRBJ1-6
cdr3_nt: TGTGCCAGCAGCAGCCGGGACAGGGATAATTCACCCCTCCACTTT
cdr3_aa: CASSSRDRDNSPLHF

v_call: TRBV6-1
d_call: .
clone_size: .
j_call: TRBJ2-7
cdr3_nt: TGTGCCAGCAGTGACGGGGACTGGACCTACGAGCAGTACTTC
cdr3_aa: CASSDGDWTYEQYF

v_call: TRBV6-5
d_call: .
clone_size: few
j_call: TRBJ2-7
cdr3_nt: TGTGCCAGCAGTTCCGGGACACAAGGGTCCGAGCAGTACTTC
cdr3_aa: CASSSGTQGSEQYF

v_call: TRBV6-1
d_call: .
clone_size: .
j_call: TRBJ2-7
cdr3_nt: TGTGCCAGCAGTCCCCGGGACATGACCTACGAGCAGTACTTC
cdr3_aa: CASSPRDMTYEQYF

v_call: TRBV6-5
d_call: TRBD1
clone_size: few
j_call: TRBJ2-7
cdr3_nt: TGTGCCAGCAGTCCATCCGGGACAGGGGCCGGGCAGTACTTC
cdr3_aa: CASSPSGTGAGQYF

v_call: TRBV7-3
d_call: .
clone_size: .
j_call: TRBJ2-3
cdr3_nt: TGTGCCAGCAGCCTAACTAGGGATACGCAGTATTTT
cdr3_aa: CASSLTRDTQYF

v_call: TRBV6-5
d_call: TRBD1
clone_size: .
j_call: TRBJ1-2
cdr3_nt: TGTGCCAGCAGTTACTCGGAAACAGGGGGCCACTATGGCTACACCTTC
cdr3_aa: CASSYSETGGHYGYTF

v_call: TRBV6-6
d_call: .
clone_size: .
j_call: TRBJ2-5
cdr3_nt: TGTGCCAGCAGTTACCTGGAGACCCAGTACTTC
cdr3_aa: CASSYLETQYF

v_call: TRBV6-5
d_call: .
clone_size: .
j_call: TRBJ1-2
cdr3_nt: TGTGCCAGCAGTTTTGGGCAGGGCGGTGGCTACACCTTC
cdr3_aa: CASSFGQGGGYTF

v_call: TRBV27
d_call: TRBD1
clone_size: .
j_call: TRBJ1-2
cdr3_nt: TGTGCCAGCAGACGGGACAGCCTAATTAACTATGGCTACACCTTC
cdr3_aa: CASRRDSLINYGYTF

v_call: TRBV7-6
d_call: .
clone_size: .
j_call: TRBJ2-2
cdr3_nt: TGTGCCAGCAGCCCAACCCCTTCGTCAGAGATCACCGGGGAGCTGTTTTTT
cdr3_aa: CASSPTPSSEITGELFF

v_call: TRBV19
d_call: .
clone_size: .
j_call: TRBJ2-5
cdr3_nt: TGTGCCAGTAGCCGACAGATTGGGGCCCAAGAGACCCAGTACTTC
cdr3_aa: CASSRQIGAQETQYF

v_call: TRBV12-3/TRBV12-4
d_call: .
clone_size: few
j_call: TRBJ2-7
cdr3_nt: TGTGCCAGCAGTAAACTCCGGGCCGAGCAGTACTTC
cdr3_aa: CASSKLRAEQYF

v_call: TRBV29-1
d_call: .
clone_size: few
j_call: TRBJ2-2
cdr3_nt: TGCAGCGGGAGAAAAGGGTCCACCGGGGAGCTGTTTTTT
cdr3_aa: CSGRKGSTGELFF

v_call: TRBV12-3/TRBV12-4
d_call: .
clone_size: .
j_call: TRBJ2-7
cdr3_nt: TGTGCCAGCAGTGAGGGGGGAATCCACGAGCAGTACTTC
cdr3_aa: CASSEGGIHEQYF